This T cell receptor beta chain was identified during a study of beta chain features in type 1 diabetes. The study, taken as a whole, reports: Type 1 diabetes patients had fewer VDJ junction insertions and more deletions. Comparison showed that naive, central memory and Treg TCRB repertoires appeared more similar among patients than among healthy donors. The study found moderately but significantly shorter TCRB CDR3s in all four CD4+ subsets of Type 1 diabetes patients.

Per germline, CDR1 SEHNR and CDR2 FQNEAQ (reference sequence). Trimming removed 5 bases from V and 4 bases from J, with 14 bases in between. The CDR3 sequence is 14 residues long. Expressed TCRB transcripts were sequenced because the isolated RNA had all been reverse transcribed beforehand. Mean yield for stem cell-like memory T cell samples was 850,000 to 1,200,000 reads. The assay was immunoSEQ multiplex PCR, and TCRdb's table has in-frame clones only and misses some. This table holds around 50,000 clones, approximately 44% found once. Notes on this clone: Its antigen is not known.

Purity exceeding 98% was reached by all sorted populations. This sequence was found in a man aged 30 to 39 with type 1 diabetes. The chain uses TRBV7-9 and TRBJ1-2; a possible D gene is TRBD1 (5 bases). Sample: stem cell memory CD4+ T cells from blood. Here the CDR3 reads CASSPGGYGYGYTF. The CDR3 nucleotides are TGTGCCAGCAGCCCGGGGGGGTATGGCTATGGCTACACCTTC.